This T cell receptor beta chain appears in the sequencing data of a study of cytomegalovirus exposure and HLA in healthy donors. Study-wide points: Investigators reported more than 150 TCR beta chains as tied to cytomegalovirus.

13 Jbeta primers and 60 Vbeta primers were used for the PCR. Data came from immunoSEQ multiplex PCR; TCRdb stores just in-frame clones and leaves some out. The sample has about 200,000 clones. V lost 2 bases and J 3 bases, leaving 9 bases between the germline ends. Germline V gene sequence: CDR1 SGHTA, CDR2 FQGTGA. There are 14 residues in the CDR3. Healthy bone marrow donors formed the donor group. Turning to this clone: Its antigen is unknown.

The receptor was isolated from a boy younger than 18 in good health and CMV-seronegative. Sequenced material: PBMCs. The chain has TRBV7-3 and TRBJ2-3; perhaps TRBD2 as D (6 bases). Here the CDR3 DNA reads TGTGCCAGCAGCTTAGGAGGGGAGACAGATACGCAGTATTTT. It translates to CASSLGGETDTQYF. Looking up the rest from reference TRBV7-3 and TRBJ2-3 gives the full variable domain: GAGVSQTPSNKVTEKGKYVELRCDPISGHTALYWYRQSLGQGPEFLIYFQGTGAADDSGLPNDRFFAVRPEGSVSTLKIQRTERGDSAVYLCASSLGGETDTQYFGPGTRLTVL.